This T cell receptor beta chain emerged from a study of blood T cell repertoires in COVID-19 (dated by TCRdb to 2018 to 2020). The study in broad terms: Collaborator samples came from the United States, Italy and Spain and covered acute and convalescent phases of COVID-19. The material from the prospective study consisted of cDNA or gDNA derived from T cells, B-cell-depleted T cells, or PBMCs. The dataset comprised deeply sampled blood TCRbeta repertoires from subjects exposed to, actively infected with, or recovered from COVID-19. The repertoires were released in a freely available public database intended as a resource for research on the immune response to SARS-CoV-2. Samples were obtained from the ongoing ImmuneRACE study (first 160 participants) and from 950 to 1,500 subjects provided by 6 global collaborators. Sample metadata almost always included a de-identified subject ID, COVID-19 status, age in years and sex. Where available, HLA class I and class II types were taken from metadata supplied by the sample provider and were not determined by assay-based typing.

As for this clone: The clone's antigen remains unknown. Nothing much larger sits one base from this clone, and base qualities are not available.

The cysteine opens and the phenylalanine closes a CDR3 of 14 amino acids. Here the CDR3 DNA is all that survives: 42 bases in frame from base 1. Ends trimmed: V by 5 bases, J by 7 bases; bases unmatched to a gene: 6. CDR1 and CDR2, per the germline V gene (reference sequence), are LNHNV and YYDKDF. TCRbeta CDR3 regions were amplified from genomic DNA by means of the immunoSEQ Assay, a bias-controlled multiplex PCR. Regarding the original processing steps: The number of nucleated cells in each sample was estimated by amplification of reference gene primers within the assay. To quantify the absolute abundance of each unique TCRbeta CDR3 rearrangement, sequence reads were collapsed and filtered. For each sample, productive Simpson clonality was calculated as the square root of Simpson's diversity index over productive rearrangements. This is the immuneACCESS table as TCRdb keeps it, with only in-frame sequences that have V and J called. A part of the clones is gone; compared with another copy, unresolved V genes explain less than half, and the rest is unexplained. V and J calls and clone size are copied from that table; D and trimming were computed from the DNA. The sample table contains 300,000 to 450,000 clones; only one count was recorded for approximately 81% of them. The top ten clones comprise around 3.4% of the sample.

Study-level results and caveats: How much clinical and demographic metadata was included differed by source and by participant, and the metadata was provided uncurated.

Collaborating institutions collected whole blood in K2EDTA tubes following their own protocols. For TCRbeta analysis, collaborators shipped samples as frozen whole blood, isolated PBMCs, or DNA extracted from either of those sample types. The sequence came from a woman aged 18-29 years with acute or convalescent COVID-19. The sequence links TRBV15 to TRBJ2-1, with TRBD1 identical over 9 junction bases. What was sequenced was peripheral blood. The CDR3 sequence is CATSGQGQGNEQFF. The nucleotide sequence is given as TGTGCCACCAGCGGGCAGGGACAGGGAAATGAGCAGTTCTTC.